Listed here are 5 T cell receptor beta chains from one sample, sequenced in a study of cytomegalovirus exposure and HLA in healthy donors. PCR involved 60 Vbeta and 13 Jbeta primers. Produced via immunoSEQ multiplex PCR; TCRdb's table is partial and in-frame only. The profile shows approximately 130,000 clones, roughly 9% of them singletons. The specimen sequenced was PBMCs. The origin of the receptors is a woman aged 35 to 49 in good health and CMV-seropositive.

The chain links TRBV19 to TRBJ1-1; perhaps TRBD1 as D (6 bases). The germline V gene has CDR1 LNHDA and CDR2 SQIVND (reference sequence). The CDR3 extends over 14 amino acids. Trimming shortened V by 4 bases and J by 0 bases, and 9 bases separated the two germline ends. Written as DNA, the CDR3 is TGTGCCAGTAGTACCGGGACACTGAACACTGAAGCTTTCTTT. This encodes CASSTGTLNTEAFF.

The rearrangement joins TRBV6-5 to TRBJ2-5; D uncertain. The tail of the sequence fits TRBJ2-7 better, so the J call may be wrong. The germline CDR1 and CDR2 sequences are MNHEY and SVGAGI. This CDR3 contains 12 residues. In nucleotides, the CDR3 is TGTGCCAGCAACGGAGATTCCTACGAGCAGTACTTC. It yields the protein CASNGDSYEQYF.

The genes are TRBV19 and TRBJ2-7; TRBD1 agrees at 10 bases. Trimming removed 5 bases from V and 1 base from J; junction bases left unmatched: 8. This CDR3 is built from 16 residues. The germline V gene has CDR1 LNHDA and CDR2 SQIVND (reference sequence). CDR3 in amino acids: CASSPYGQGGSYEQYF. The CDR3 DNA follows: TGTGCCAGTAGTCCCTATGGACAGGGGGGTTCCTACGAGCAGTACTTC.

The chain employs TRBV19 and TRBJ1-1, with D possibly being TRBD1 (5 bases). Trimming stripped 5 bases from V and 3 bases from J, with 7 bases between. The CDR3 sequence is 12 residues long. Per germline, CDR1 LNHDA and CDR2 SQIVND (reference sequence). CDR3 region: CASSGRDTEAFF. CDR3 nucleotide sequence: TGTGCCAGTAGTGGCAGGGACACTGAAGCTTTCTTT. Combining the CDR3 with reference TRBV19 and TRBJ1-1 gives the whole variable domain DGGITQSPKYLFRKEGQNVTLSCEQNLNHDAMYWYRQDPGQGLRLIYYSQIVNDFQKGDIAEGYSVSREKKESFPLTVTSAQKNPTAFYLCASSGRDTEAFFGQGTRLTVV.

A few counts support this clone. The chain employs TRBV6-1 and TRBJ2-7; TRBD1 is a possible D gene (6 bases). The CDR3 runs 15 residues. The germline CDR1 and CDR2 sequences are MNHNS and SASEGT. Between the trimmed V and J ends, which lost 3 bases and 5 bases, there was a span of 17 bases. This chain's CDR3 is CASSEEAGDWDEQYF. The CDR3 DNA reads as TGTGCCAGCAGTGAGGAGGCAGGGGATTGGGACGAGCAGTACTTC.